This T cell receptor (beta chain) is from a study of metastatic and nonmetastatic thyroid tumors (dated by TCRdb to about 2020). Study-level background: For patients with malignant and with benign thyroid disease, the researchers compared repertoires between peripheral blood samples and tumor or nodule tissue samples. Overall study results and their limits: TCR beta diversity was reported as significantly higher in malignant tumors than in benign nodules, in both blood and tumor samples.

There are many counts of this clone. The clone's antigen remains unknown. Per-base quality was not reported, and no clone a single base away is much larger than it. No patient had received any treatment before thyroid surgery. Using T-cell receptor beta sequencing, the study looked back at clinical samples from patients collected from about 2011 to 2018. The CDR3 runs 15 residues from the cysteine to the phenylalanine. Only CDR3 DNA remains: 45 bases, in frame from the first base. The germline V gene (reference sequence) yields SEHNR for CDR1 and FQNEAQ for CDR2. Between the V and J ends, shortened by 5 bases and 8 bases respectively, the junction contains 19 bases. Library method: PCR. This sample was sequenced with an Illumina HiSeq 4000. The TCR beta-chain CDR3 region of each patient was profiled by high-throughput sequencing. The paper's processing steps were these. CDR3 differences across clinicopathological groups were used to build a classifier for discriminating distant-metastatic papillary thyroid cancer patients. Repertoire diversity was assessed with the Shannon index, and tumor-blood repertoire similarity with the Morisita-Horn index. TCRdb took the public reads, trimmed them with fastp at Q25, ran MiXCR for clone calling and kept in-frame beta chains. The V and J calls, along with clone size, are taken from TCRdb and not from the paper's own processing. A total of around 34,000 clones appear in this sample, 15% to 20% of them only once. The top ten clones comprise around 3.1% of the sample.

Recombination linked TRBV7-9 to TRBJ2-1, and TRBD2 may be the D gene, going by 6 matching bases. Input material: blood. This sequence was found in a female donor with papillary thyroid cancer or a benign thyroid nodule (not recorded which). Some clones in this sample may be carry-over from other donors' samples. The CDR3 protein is CASSQGTSLGDEQFF. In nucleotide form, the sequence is TGTGCCAGCAGCCAAGGGACTTCACTAGGGGATGAGCAGTTCTTC.